The T cell receptor (beta chain) under discussion was sequenced for a study of blood T cell repertoires in COVID-19. Study-wide background: Nucleic acid was either cDNA or gDNA, and it came from T cells, B-cell-depleted T cells, or PBMCs.

The CDR3 sequence is 11 residues long. Germline values: CDR1 SQVTM, CDR2 ANQGSEA. The V gene lost 8 bases and the J gene lost 7 bases, with 14 bases spanning the gap. This clone was detected a few times. Sequencing used immunoSEQ multiplex PCR; TCRdb keeps in-frame clones, though not all of them. The sample lists more than 85,000 clones, 80% to 90% occurring once. Sequencing was performed on peripheral blood. This receptor was taken from a man between 60 and 75 years old with acute or convalescent COVID-19. The chain couples TRBV29-1 to TRBJ1-1, with D unresolved. The CDR3 is CSTETSREAFF. CDR3 sequence (DNA): TGCAGCACAGAAACATCCCGTGAAGCTTTCTTT.